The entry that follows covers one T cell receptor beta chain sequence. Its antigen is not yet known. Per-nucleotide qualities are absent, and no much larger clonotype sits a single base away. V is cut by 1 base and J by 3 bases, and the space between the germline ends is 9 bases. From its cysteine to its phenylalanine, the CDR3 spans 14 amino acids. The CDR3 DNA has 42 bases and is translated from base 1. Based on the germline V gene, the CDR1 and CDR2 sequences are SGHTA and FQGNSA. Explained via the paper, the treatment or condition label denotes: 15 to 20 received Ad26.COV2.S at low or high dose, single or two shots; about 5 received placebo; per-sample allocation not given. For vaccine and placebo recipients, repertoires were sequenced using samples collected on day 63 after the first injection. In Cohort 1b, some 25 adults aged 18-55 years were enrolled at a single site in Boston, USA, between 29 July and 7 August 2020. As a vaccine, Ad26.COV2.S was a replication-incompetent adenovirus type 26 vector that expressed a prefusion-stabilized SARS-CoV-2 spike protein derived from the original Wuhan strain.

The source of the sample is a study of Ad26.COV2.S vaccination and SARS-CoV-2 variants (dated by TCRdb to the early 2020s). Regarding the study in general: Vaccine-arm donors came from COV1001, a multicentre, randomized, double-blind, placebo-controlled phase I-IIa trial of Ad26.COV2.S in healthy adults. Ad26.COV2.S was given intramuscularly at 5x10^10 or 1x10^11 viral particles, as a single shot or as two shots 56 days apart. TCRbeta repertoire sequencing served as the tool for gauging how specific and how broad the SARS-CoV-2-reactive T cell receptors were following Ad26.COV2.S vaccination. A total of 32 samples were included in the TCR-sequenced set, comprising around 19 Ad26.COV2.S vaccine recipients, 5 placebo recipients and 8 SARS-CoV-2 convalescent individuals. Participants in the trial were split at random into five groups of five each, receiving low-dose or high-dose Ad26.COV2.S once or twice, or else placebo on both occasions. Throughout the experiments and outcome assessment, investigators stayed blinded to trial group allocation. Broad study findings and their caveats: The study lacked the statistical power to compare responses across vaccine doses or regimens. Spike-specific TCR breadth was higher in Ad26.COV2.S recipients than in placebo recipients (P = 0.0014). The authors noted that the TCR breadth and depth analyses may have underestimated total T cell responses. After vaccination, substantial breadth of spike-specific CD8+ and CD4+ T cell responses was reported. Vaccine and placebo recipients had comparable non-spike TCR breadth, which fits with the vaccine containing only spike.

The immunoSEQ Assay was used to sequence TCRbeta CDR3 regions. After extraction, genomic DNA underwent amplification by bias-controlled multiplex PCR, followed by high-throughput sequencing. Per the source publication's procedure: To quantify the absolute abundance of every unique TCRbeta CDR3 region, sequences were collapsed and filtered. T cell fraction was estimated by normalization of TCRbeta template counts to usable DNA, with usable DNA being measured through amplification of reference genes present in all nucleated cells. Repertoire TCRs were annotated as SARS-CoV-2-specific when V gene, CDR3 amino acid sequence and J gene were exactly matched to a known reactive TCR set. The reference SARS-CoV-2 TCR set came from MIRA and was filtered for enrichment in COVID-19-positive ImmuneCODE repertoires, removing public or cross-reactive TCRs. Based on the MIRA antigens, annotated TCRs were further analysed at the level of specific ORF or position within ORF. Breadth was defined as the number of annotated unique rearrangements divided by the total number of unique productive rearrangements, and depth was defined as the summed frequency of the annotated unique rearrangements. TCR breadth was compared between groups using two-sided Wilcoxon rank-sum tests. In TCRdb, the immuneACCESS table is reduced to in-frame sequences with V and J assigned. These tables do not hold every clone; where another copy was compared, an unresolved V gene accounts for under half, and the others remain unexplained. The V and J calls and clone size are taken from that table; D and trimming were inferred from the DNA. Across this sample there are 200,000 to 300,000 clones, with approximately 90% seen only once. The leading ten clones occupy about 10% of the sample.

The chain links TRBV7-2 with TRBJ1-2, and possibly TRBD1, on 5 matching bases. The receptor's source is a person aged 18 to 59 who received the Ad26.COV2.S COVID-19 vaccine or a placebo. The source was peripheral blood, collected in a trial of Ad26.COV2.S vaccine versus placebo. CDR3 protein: CASSLVQVDYGYTF. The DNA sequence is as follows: TGTGCCAGCAGCTTAGTACAGGTGGACTATGGCTACACCTTC.